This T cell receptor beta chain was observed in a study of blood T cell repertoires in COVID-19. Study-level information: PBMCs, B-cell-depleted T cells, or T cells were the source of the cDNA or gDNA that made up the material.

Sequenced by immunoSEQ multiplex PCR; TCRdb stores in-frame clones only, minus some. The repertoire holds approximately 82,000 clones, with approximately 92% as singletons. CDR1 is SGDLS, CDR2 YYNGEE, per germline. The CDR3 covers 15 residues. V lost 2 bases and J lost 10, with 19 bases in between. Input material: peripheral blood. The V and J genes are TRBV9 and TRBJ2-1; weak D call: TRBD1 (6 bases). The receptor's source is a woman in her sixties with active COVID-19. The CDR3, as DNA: TGTGCCAGCAGCGTCCTCTCCTCCCCAGGGGAAGAGCAGTTCTTC. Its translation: CASSVLSSPGEEQFF. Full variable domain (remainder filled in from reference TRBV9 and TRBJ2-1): DSGVTQTPKHLITATGQRVTLRCSPRSGDLSVYWYQQSLDQGLQFLIQYYNGEERAKGNILERFSAQQFPDLHSELNLSSLELGDSALYFCASSVLSSPGEEQFFGPGTRLTVL.